What follows is one TCR beta chain and its context. This specimen belongs to a study of blood T cell repertoires in COVID-19. Source study methods: Nucleated cell counts were estimated from reference gene primer amplification. Clones were sequenced by immunoSEQ multiplex PCR, and TCRdb holds only the in-frame ones, with some missing. That table furnishes V, J and clone size, whereas the DNA furnished D and trimming. The table shows more than 200,000 clones, with about 88% occurring only once. The CDR3 covers 17 residues. Germline CDR1 is SNHLY and CDR2 is FYNNEI. With 2 bases clipped from V and 5 bases from J, the junction kept 10 bases outside the gene matches.

What was sequenced was peripheral blood. The receptor was isolated from a woman aged 55-70 years with COVID-19, enrolled during active disease. The J gene is TRBJ2-7, the V gene TRBV2; 12 bases map to TRBD2. The CDR3 spells CASSELAGGVLGDEQYF. In DNA form, the CDR3 reads TGTGCCAGCAGTGAACTAGCGGGAGGGGTGCTGGGAGACGAGCAGTACTTC.